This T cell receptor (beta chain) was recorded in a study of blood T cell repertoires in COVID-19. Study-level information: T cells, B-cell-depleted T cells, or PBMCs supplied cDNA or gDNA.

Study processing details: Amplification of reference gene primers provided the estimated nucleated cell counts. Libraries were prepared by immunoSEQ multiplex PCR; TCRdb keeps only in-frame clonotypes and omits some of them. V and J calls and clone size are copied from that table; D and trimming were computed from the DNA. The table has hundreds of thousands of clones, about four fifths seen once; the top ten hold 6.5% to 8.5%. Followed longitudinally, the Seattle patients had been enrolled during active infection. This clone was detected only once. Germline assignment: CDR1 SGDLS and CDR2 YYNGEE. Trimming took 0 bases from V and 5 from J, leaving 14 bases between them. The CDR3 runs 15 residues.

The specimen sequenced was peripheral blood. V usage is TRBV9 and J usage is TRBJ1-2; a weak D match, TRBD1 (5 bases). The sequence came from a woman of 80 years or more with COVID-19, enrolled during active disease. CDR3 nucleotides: TGTGCCAGCAGCGTAGGGCAGGGATTCGGGTATGGCTACACCTTC. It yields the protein CASSVGQGFGYGYTF.